Following are 18 T cell receptor beta chains from one sample sequenced in a study of cytomegalovirus exposure and HLA in healthy donors. The study ran its PCR with 60 Vbeta and 13 Jbeta primers. This table comes from immunoSEQ multiplex PCR, and its TCRdb copy is limited to in-frame clones, with some not included. The sample shows 140,000 to 150,000 clones, over 65% of them seen only once. The sequenced material came from PBMCs. Every receptor here comes from a man aged 40-50 years in good health and CMV-seropositive.

This clone was counted many times. V usage is TRBV6-1 and J usage is TRBJ2-3; 14 bases line up with TRBD2. The CDR3 covers 15 residues. V lost 4 bases, J lost 4 bases, and 1 base stayed unmatched. Germline V gene sequence: CDR1 MNHNS, CDR2 SASEGT. CDR3 region: CASSGLAGGPDTQYF. The CDR3 nucleotides are TGTGCCAGCAGTGGACTAGCGGGAGGGCCAGATACGCAGTATTTT.

The rearrangement links TRBV6-5 to TRBJ2-7; TRBD1 matches 11 bases. V was pared by 0 bases and J by 2 bases, with 0 bases of the junction left unmatched. CDR3 length equals 15 residues. CDR1 and CDR2 (germline): MNHEY, SVGAGI. Here the CDR3 reads CASSYSGQGAYEQYF. The CDR3 coding sequence is TGTGCCAGCAGTTACTCGGGACAGGGGGCCTACGAGCAGTACTTC.

J is TRBJ2-7 and V is TRBV20-1; 7 bases agree with TRBD2. Germline loops: CDR1 DFQATT, CDR2 SNEGSKA (reference sequence). V was pared by 0 bases and J by 12 bases, with 5 bases of the junction left unmatched. The CDR3 covers 11 residues. This chain's CDR3 is CSARDVAGVYF. In DNA, the CDR3 is TGCAGTGCTAGAGATGTGGCGGGAGTGTACTTC.

This chain joins TRBV5-1 and TRBJ1-1; 7 bases match TRBD1. CDR3 length: 14 residues. Germline V gene data show CDR1 as SGHRS and CDR2 as YFSETQ. Unmatched junction bases numbered 8, after V lost 3 bases and J lost 6 bases. The CDR3 nucleotides are TGCGCCAGCAGCTCACGGACAGGCCAATCTGAAGCTTTCTTT. Protein: CASSSRTGQSEAFF.

V usage is TRBV28 and J usage is TRBJ1-4; 7 bases align to TRBD1. Germline V gives CDR1 MDHEN, CDR2 SYDVKM. The length of the CDR3 is 16 residues. The junction had 6 bases not matched to a gene; V was cut back by 5 bases and J by 0 bases. The CDR3 sequence: CASSRPGGTTNEKLFF. CDR3 DNA sequence: TGTGCCAGCAGTCGTCCAGGGGGGACAACTAATGAAAAACTGTTTTTT.

The rearrangement uses TRBV27 and TRBJ1-2, with 10 positions matching TRBD1. Germline-derived CDR1 and CDR2 are MNHEY and SMNVEV (reference sequence). This CDR3 comprises 13 residues. The junction had 5 bases not matched to a gene; V was cut back by 6 bases and J by 7 bases. The CDR3 here is CASRLTGGGGYTF. DNA of the CDR3: TGTGCCAGCAGGCTGACAGGGGGCGGTGGCTACACCTTC.

The table lists this clone with a few counts. This chain joins TRBV6-6 and TRBJ1-1; possibly TRBD1 for D (6 bases). The CDR3 spans 14 residues. The V gene's germline CDR1 is MNHNY and CDR2 SVGAGI (reference sequence). V lost 5 bases, J lost 2 bases, and 12 bases lay in between. Written as DNA, the CDR3 is TGTGCCAGCAGTCTTCCCAGGGGAAACACTGAAGCTTTCTTT. It codes for CASSLPRGNTEAFF.

The chain carries TRBV6-1 and TRBJ2-7, with D tentatively TRBD2 (6 bases). The CDR3 runs to 16 residues. Germline V gives CDR1 MNHNS, CDR2 SASEGT. Trimming shortened V by 2 bases and J by 4 bases, and 18 bases separated the two germline ends. This CDR3 is CASSESEGRAAYEQYF. The CDR3 nucleotides are TGTGCCAGCAGTGAATCGGAGGGAAGGGCCGCTTACGAGCAGTACTTC.

The J gene is TRBJ2-7, the V gene TRBV19; D may be TRBD2 (6 bases). The CDR3 is 13 amino acids. V was shortened by 9 bases and J by 4 bases, with 16 bases between the two germline ends. Germline V lookup: CDR1 LNHDA, CDR2 SQIVND (reference sequence). CDR3 nucleotide sequence: TGTGCCAGCAGAGGTAGCGGCGTTTACGAGCAGTACTTC. Translated: CASRGSGVYEQYF.

The chain joins TRBV27 to TRBJ1-1; D is possibly TRBD1 (5 bases). Trimming took 5 bases from V and 6 from J, leaving 13 bases between them. The germline V gene has CDR1 MNHEY and CDR2 SMNVEV (reference sequence). This CDR3 contains 13 residues. CDR3 protein: CASSPGGQAEAFF. DNA of the CDR3: TGTGCCAGCAGTCCGGGGGGTCAGGCTGAAGCTTTCTTT.

The chain couples TRBV19 to TRBJ2-3; 8 bases are a match to TRBD2. Germline values: CDR1 LNHDA, CDR2 SQIVND (reference sequence). The CDR3 has 16 amino acids. V trimming: 3 bases; J trimming: 1 base; junction bases outside the gene matches: 6. The chain's CDR3 is CASSIRTSGGTDTQYF. Here the CDR3 DNA reads TGTGCCAGTAGTATCCGAACTAGCGGAGGCACAGATACGCAGTATTTT.

The CDR3 DNA is TGTGCCAGCAGCCCCCCGGGCGGGACCTACAATGAGCAGTTCTTC. Residues: CASSPPGGTYNEQFF. The chain employs TRBV7-9 and TRBJ2-1; D is possibly TRBD2 (6 bases). The germline V gene encodes CDR1 SEHNR and CDR2 FQNEAQ (reference sequence). The CDR3 consists of 15 residues. Trimming left V 5 bases short and J 2 bases short, with 13 bases between.

This sequence joins TRBV29-1 and TRBJ2-2, with 7 bases lining up with TRBD1. This CDR3 region has 14 residues. Looked up from germline, CDR1 is SQVTM and CDR2 is ANQGSEA. The J segment lost 5 bases and the V segment lost 2 bases, leaving 5 bases of the junction unmatched. In DNA form, the CDR3 reads TGCAGCGTTGAAATAGGGGGCGAGACCGGGGAGCTGTTTTTT. It encodes CSVEIGGETGELFF.

V and J are TRBV7-3 and TRBJ2-2; TRBD2 agrees at 8 bases. Germline V gene data show CDR1 as SGHTA and CDR2 as FQGTGA. V trimming: 3 bases; J trimming: 6 bases; junction bases outside the gene matches: 3. The CDR3 consists of 14 residues. As DNA, the CDR3 is TGTGCCAGCAGCTTTAGCGGGATGCCCGGGGAGCTGTTTTTT. This translates into CASSFSGMPGELFF.

The gene calls are TRBV19 and TRBJ2-1; 13 positions match TRBD2. The germline V gene encodes CDR1 LNHDA and CDR2 SQIVND (reference sequence). Unmatched junction bases numbered 9, after V lost 1 base and J lost 9 bases. The CDR3 is made up of 17 amino acids. The CDR3, as DNA: TGTGCCAGTAGTATAGCTTTAGGGACTAGCGGGGTAGGTGAGCAGTTCTTC. As protein: CASSIALGTSGVGEQFF.

Concerning this clone itself: A read error may produce the germline difference seen at one junction end. V is TRBV7-9 and J is TRBJ1-5; D remains unclear. This CDR3 region has 14 residues. Germline CDR1 is SEHNR and CDR2 is FQNEAQ (reference sequence). In DNA form, the CDR3 reads TGTTCCAGCAGCTTAGTTGGGGAGAATCAGCCCCAGCATTTT. Translated, it gives CSSSLVGENQPQHF.

The genes are TRBV6-5 and TRBJ2-7; tentative D call: TRBD2 (6 bases). This CDR3 is built from 14 residues. V lost 5 bases, J lost 1 base, and 12 bases lay in between. Germline-derived CDR1 and CDR2 are MNHEY and SVGAGI. The CDR3 loop reads CASSQLATSYEQYF. The CDR3 coding sequence is TGTGCCAGCAGTCAACTAGCCACTTCCTACGAGCAGTACTTC.

The J gene is TRBJ1-5, the V gene TRBV19; perhaps TRBD1 as D (5 bases). Trimming took off 3 bases at V and 5 bases at J, with 11 bases between the two ends. The CDR3 is made up of 14 amino acids. The V gene's germline CDR1 is LNHDA and CDR2 SQIVND (reference sequence). The CDR3 sequence is CASSMRGSDQPQHF. DNA of the CDR3: TGTGCCAGTAGTATGCGGGGGTCCGATCAGCCCCAGCATTTT. The full variable domain, with the rest looked up from reference TRBV19 and TRBJ1-5, is DGGITQSPKYLFRKEGQNVTLSCEQNLNHDAMYWYRQDPGQGLRLIYYSQIVNDFQKGDIAEGYSVSREKKESFPLTVTSAQKNPTAFYLCASSMRGSDQPQHFGDGTRLSIL.